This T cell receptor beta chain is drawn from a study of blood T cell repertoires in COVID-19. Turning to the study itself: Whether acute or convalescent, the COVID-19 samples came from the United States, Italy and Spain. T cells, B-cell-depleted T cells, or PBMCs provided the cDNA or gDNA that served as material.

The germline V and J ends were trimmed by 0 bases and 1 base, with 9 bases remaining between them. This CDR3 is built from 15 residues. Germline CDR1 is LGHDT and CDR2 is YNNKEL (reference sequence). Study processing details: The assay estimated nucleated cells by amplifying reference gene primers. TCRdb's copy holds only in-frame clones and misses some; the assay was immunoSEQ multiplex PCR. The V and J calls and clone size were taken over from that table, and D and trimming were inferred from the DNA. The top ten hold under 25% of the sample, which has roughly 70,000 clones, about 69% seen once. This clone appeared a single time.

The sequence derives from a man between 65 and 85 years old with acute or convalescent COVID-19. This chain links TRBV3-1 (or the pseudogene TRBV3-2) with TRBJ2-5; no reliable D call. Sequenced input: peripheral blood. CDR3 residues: CASSQDVRLQETQYF. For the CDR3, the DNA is TGTGCCAGCAGCCAAGATGTGCGGCTCCAAGAGACCCAGTACTTC.